This note documents a single T cell receptor beta chain sequence. Its target is not known. Vbeta (60) and Jbeta (13) primers were used in the PCR. Profiled with immunoSEQ multiplex PCR; TCRdb holds only in-frame clones, not every one. The sample has around 150,000 clones; 65% to 90% are singletons. The sample originates from a study of cytomegalovirus exposure and HLA in healthy donors. Overall study results and limits: V segments that were indistinguishable, TRBV6-2 and TRBV6-3 among them, were omitted from analysis. Some public TCRs appeared in many individuals, while most sequences were rare. Some TCR beta chains (more than 150 of them) were listed as cytomegalovirus-associated. Another analysis was done later, and it associated fewer than 20,000 TCR beta sequences with HLA alleles at 0.05 false discovery rate.

CDR1 is SNHLY and CDR2 is FYNNEI in the germline V gene. CDR3 size: 15 residues. The TCR sequence derives from a man aged 50-60 years in good health and CMV-seropositive. The sequenced material came from PBMCs. The rearrangement joins TRBV2 to TRBJ2-5; tentative D call: TRBD1 (6 bases). The last part of the DNA fits TRBJ2-7 better; the J call may be wrong. The CDR3: CASLPSQGRGYEQYF. Written as DNA, the CDR3 is TGTGCCAGTCTTCCATCCCAGGGGCGCGGGTACGAGCAGTACTTC.